The present T cell receptor (beta chain) was sequenced within a study of T-cell memory formation after mild COVID-19. Study context: Each donor largely had its own TCR clusters. General study points: In pre-infection memory, a portion of responding clones appeared, which suggested that cross-reactive memory joined.

This CDR3 contains 13 residues. CDR1 is SGDLS, CDR2 YYNGEE, per germline. V lost 4 bases to trimming and J lost 6 bases, with 13 bases between them. About this clonotype: Its antigen remains unknown.

TCRdb ran MiXCR on the 5' RACE reads and lists one entry per CDR3 protein. The repertoire holds around 510,000 distinct CDR3 sequences, with 20% to 25% as singletons. This chain uses TRBV9 with TRBJ1-1; no firm D call. Sequencing input: PBMCs or a T cell subset sorted from them (not recorded which). This receptor was taken from an adult woman who had mild COVID-19 (a few samples of this study predate the infection). Cell type and time point are not known. Here the CDR3 DNA reads TGTGCCAGCAGCCCGTCCGACGGACCTGAAGCTTTCTTT. Amino acid sequence: CASSPSDGPEAFF.